Listed below are T cell receptor beta chains from one sample, sequenced in a study of technical replicates of blood from a few donors. The assay was immunoSEQ multiplex PCR, and TCRdb's table has in-frame clones only and misses some. The repertoire holds just under 60,000 clones, with roughly 95% as singletons. Sequencing input: PBMCs. The origin of the receptors is a human donor in good health. Some clones in this sample may be carry-over from other donors' samples. Each CDR3 is given with its conserved first and last residue. Fields, in order: D gene, V gene, clone size, J gene, CDR3 DNA, CDR3 protein. The D gene is left open where the match is weak. Rows may omit the clone size; those that give it use once, few, many or a size class.

D gene: TRBD1
V gene: TRBV7-8
clone size: -
J gene: TRBJ1-2
CDR3 DNA: TGTGCCAGCAGCAAAAGGACAGGAGCGTCCTCTGGCTACACCTTC
CDR3 protein: CASSKRTGASSGYTF

D gene: -
V gene: TRBV4-2
clone size: once
J gene: TRBJ2-6
CDR3 DNA: TGTGCCAGCAGCCAAGACGAAGTAGCCGGGGCCAACGTCCTGACTTTC
CDR3 protein: CASSQDEVAGANVLTF

D gene: -
V gene: TRBV27
clone size: -
J gene: TRBJ1-5
CDR3 DNA: TGTGCCAGCAGTTTACGGGGGGGCGTTGGCAATCAGCCCCAGCATTTT
CDR3 protein: CASSLRGGVGNQPQHF

D gene: TRBD1
V gene: TRBV5-1
clone size: -
J gene: TRBJ1-6
CDR3 DNA: TGCGCCAGCAGCTCGGGACAGGGGGGCTCACCCCTCCACTTT
CDR3 protein: CASSSGQGGSPLHF

D gene: TRBD1
V gene: TRBV7-9
clone size: once
J gene: TRBJ1-5
CDR3 DNA: TGTGCCAGCAGCCAACAGGGGGCGGGGAATCAGCCCCAGCATTTT
CDR3 protein: CASSQQGAGNQPQHF

D gene: -
V gene: TRBV7-8
clone size: -
J gene: TRBJ2-7
CDR3 DNA: TGTGCCAGCAGCCTACCGCGAGTTGGAACGGGACTTCCCTACGAGCAGTACTTC
CDR3 protein: CASSLPRVGTGLPYEQYF

D gene: -
V gene: TRBV10-2
clone size: -
J gene: TRBJ2-7
CDR3 DNA: TGCGCCAGTAGGGACTTGACCTACGAGCAGTACTTC
CDR3 protein: CASRDLTYEQYF

D gene: -
V gene: TRBV6-6
clone size: -
J gene: TRBJ1-5
CDR3 DNA: TGTGCCAGCAGTCCGAGGACAGTTAATCAGCCCCAGCATTTT
CDR3 protein: CASSPRTVNQPQHF

D gene: TRBD1
V gene: TRBV5-5
clone size: -
J gene: TRBJ2-6
CDR3 DNA: TGTGCCAGCAGCTCTCGGGACAGAGCCCTCCCTGGGGCCAACGTCCTGACTTTC
CDR3 protein: CASSSRDRALPGANVLTF

D gene: -
V gene: TRBV7-9
clone size: -
J gene: TRBJ1-6
CDR3 DNA: TGTGCCAGCAGCTTATCAGGGAATTATTCACCCCTCCACTTT
CDR3 protein: CASSLSGNYSPLHF

D gene: TRBD2
V gene: TRBV4-3
clone size: -
J gene: TRBJ2-1
CDR3 DNA: TGCGCCAGCAGCCAAACTGCAGGACTAGGTAATGAGCAGTTCTTC
CDR3 protein: CASSQTAGLGNEQFF

D gene: TRBD1
V gene: TRBV18
clone size: -
J gene: TRBJ1-6
CDR3 DNA: TGTGCCAGCTCAGAGCGGACAGGGGGCGGATTAGGTTCACCCCTCCACTTT
CDR3 protein: CASSERTGGGLGSPLHF

D gene: TRBD2
V gene: TRBV2
clone size: -
J gene: TRBJ2-5
CDR3 DNA: TGTGCCAGCCAGCGGGAATCCGAGACCCAGTACTTC
CDR3 protein: CASQRESETQYF

D gene: TRBD1
V gene: TRBV7-2
clone size: -
J gene: TRBJ1-5
CDR3 DNA: TGTGCCTCCGGGACAGCTAGCAATCAGCCCCAGCATTTT
CDR3 protein: CASGTASNQPQHF

D gene: -
V gene: TRBV5-4
clone size: -
J gene: TRBJ2-2
CDR3 DNA: TGTGCCAGCAGCTTGAGGCTAGCAGGCGCGAACACCGGGGAGCTGTTTTTT
CDR3 protein: CASSLRLAGANTGELFF

D gene: -
V gene: TRBV12-5
clone size: -
J gene: TRBJ2-3
CDR3 DNA: TGTGCTAGTGGGAGGGCAGATACGCAGTATTTT
CDR3 protein: CASGRADTQYF

D gene: TRBD2
V gene: TRBV13
clone size: -
J gene: TRBJ2-2
CDR3 DNA: TGTGCCAGCACTTACAGGGCGGGGGGGCCGGTTACCGGGGAGCTGTTTTTT
CDR3 protein: CASTYRAGGPVTGELFF

D gene: TRBD1
V gene: TRBV29-1
clone size: -
J gene: TRBJ1-2
CDR3 DNA: TGCAGCGTTGATTATGTACGGGACAGGGGGAAAGAGGTATATGGCTACACCTTC
CDR3 protein: CSVDYVRDRGKEVYGYTF

D gene: -
V gene: TRBV5-4
clone size: -
J gene: TRBJ2-3
CDR3 DNA: TGTGCCAGCAGCCAAGACAGCCGGAACACAGATACGCAGTATTTT
CDR3 protein: CASSQDSRNTDTQYF

D gene: TRBD1
V gene: TRBV4-3
clone size: -
J gene: TRBJ1-5
CDR3 DNA: TGCGCCAGCAGCCAAGATGTACGGACAGGGGGCAGGCAGCCCCAGCATTTT
CDR3 protein: CASSQDVRTGGRQPQHF

D gene: TRBD1
V gene: TRBV4-3
clone size: -
J gene: TRBJ2-2
CDR3 DNA: TGCGCCAGCAGCCAGGGACAGGCCGGGGAGCTGTTTTTT
CDR3 protein: CASSQGQAGELFF

D gene: -
V gene: TRBV7-6
clone size: few
J gene: TRBJ2-3
CDR3 DNA: TGTGCCAGCAGTCTCTCGGGTATTCCTACAGATACGCAGTATTTT
CDR3 protein: CASSLSGIPTDTQYF

D gene: -
V gene: TRBV27
clone size: -
J gene: TRBJ1-1
CDR3 DNA: TGTGCCAGCAGTCCCCCGGGGGTGGTGAGTACGGACACTGAAGCTTTCTTT
CDR3 protein: CASSPPGVVSTDTEAFF

D gene: -
V gene: TRBV5-5
clone size: -
J gene: TRBJ2-1
CDR3 DNA: TGTGCCAGCAGCTTGGGGGGACAAAACTACAATGAGCAGTTCTTC
CDR3 protein: CASSLGGQNYNEQFF

D gene: TRBD1
V gene: TRBV4-1
clone size: once
J gene: TRBJ1-4
CDR3 DNA: TGCGCCAGCAGCACTCAAGGGGGCGGGAATGAAAAACTGTTTTTT
CDR3 protein: CASSTQGGGNEKLFF

D gene: TRBD2
V gene: TRBV4-3
clone size: -
J gene: TRBJ2-1
CDR3 DNA: TGCGCCAGCAGCCCTTTGTCTAGCGGATGGGGTGAGCAGTTCTTC
CDR3 protein: CASSPLSSGWGEQFF

D gene: TRBD2
V gene: TRBV10-3
clone size: -
J gene: TRBJ2-3
CDR3 DNA: TGTGCCATCAAACCTCTTAGCGGGGGAGGGACAGATACGCAGTATTTT
CDR3 protein: CAIKPLSGGGTDTQYF

D gene: -
V gene: TRBV30
clone size: -
J gene: TRBJ2-2
CDR3 DNA: TGTGCCTGGAGTCCCGCGGGAATCGGGGAGCTGTTTTTT
CDR3 protein: CAWSPAGIGELFF

D gene: TRBD2
V gene: TRBV4-3
clone size: -
J gene: TRBJ2-2
CDR3 DNA: TGCGCCAGCAGCCAAGGGAAAATAGCGGGAGTCGGGGAGCTGTTTTTT
CDR3 protein: CASSQGKIAGVGELFF

D gene: TRBD1
V gene: TRBV5-1
clone size: -
J gene: TRBJ1-1
CDR3 DNA: TGCGCCAGCAGCTTTGCCGGGACAGGGAACACTGAAGCTTTCTTT
CDR3 protein: CASSFAGTGNTEAFF

D gene: TRBD1
V gene: TRBV12-5
clone size: -
J gene: TRBJ2-7
CDR3 DNA: TGTGCTAGTGGTTCCGACAGGGAGTCCTACGAGCAGTACTTC
CDR3 protein: CASGSDRESYEQYF

D gene: -
V gene: TRBV10-3
clone size: -
J gene: TRBJ1-5
CDR3 DNA: TGTGCCATCAGTACGGGGGGCATAGGCAATCAGCCCCAGCATTTT
CDR3 protein: CAISTGGIGNQPQHF

D gene: TRBD1
V gene: TRBV6-5
clone size: -
J gene: TRBJ1-1
CDR3 DNA: TGTGCCAGCACCGACAGGGGGAGGAACACTGAAGCTTTCTTT
CDR3 protein: CASTDRGRNTEAFF

D gene: TRBD2
V gene: TRBV5-1
clone size: once
J gene: TRBJ2-3
CDR3 DNA: TGCGCCAGCAGCCCCCTGACTAGCGGGATCACAGATACGCAGTATTTT
CDR3 protein: CASSPLTSGITDTQYF

D gene: -
V gene: TRBV19
clone size: -
J gene: TRBJ2-3
CDR3 DNA: TGTGCCAGTAGTATCAGGACTATCACAGATACGCAGTATTTT
CDR3 protein: CASSIRTITDTQYF

D gene: TRBD2
V gene: TRBV5-1
clone size: -
J gene: TRBJ2-1
CDR3 DNA: TGCGCCAGCAGCTTTCTAGCGGGGGTCGACAATGAGCAGTTCTTC
CDR3 protein: CASSFLAGVDNEQFF

D gene: TRBD1
V gene: TRBV15
clone size: -
J gene: TRBJ1-6
CDR3 DNA: TGTGCCACCAGCAGAGATCGGGACAGTAGCTCCTATAATTCACCCCTCCACTTT
CDR3 protein: CATSRDRDSSSYNSPLHF

D gene: -
V gene: TRBV7-2
clone size: once
J gene: TRBJ2-1
CDR3 DNA: TGTGCCAGCAGCTTAGCCAGGCAAGTAAACAATGAGCAGTTCTTC
CDR3 protein: CASSLARQVNNEQFF

D gene: TRBD2
V gene: TRBV4-1
clone size: -
J gene: TRBJ2-3
CDR3 DNA: TGCGCCAGCAGCCAAGGGGTTAGCGGGGGGGCCCTAGATACGCAGTATTTT
CDR3 protein: CASSQGVSGGALDTQYF

D gene: -
V gene: TRBV19
clone size: -
J gene: TRBJ1-6
CDR3 DNA: TGTGCCAGTAGTATCACAGGGTGGTCACCCCTCCACTTT
CDR3 protein: CASSITGWSPLHF

D gene: TRBD2
V gene: TRBV5-6
clone size: -
J gene: TRBJ2-7
CDR3 DNA: TGTGCCAGCAGCCAGACTAGCGGGAGGTACGAGCAGTACTTC
CDR3 protein: CASSQTSGRYEQYF

D gene: -
V gene: TRBV7-9
clone size: -
J gene: TRBJ1-1
CDR3 DNA: TGTGCCAGCAGCTTAGCGGTGGCCACTGAAGCTTTCTTT
CDR3 protein: CASSLAVATEAFF

D gene: -
V gene: TRBV4-1
clone size: -
J gene: TRBJ1-1
CDR3 DNA: TGCGCCAGCAGCCGAAACCGAGATCAGGCCTGGGCTGAAGCTTTCTTT
CDR3 protein: CASSRNRDQAWAEAFF

D gene: -
V gene: TRBV4-3
clone size: once
J gene: TRBJ1-1
CDR3 DNA: TGCGCCAGCAGCCAAGGGGAGAGGAACACTGAAGCTTTCTTT
CDR3 protein: CASSQGERNTEAFF

D gene: TRBD1
V gene: TRBV9
clone size: -
J gene: TRBJ1-2
CDR3 DNA: TGTGCCAGCAGCGTTGCTGGACAGGGACCTTATGGCTACACCTTC
CDR3 protein: CASSVAGQGPYGYTF

D gene: -
V gene: TRBV5-1
clone size: -
J gene: TRBJ2-3
CDR3 DNA: TGCGCCAGCAGCTTGGGATCGGGGGGCGGAGCAGATACGCAGTATTTT
CDR3 protein: CASSLGSGGGADTQYF

D gene: TRBD2
V gene: TRBV7-9
clone size: -
J gene: TRBJ2-7
CDR3 DNA: TGTGCCAGCAGCCCCCCCGCGTCGGGAGGCGAGCAGTACTTC
CDR3 protein: CASSPPASGGEQYF

D gene: TRBD2
V gene: TRBV30
clone size: -
J gene: TRBJ2-5
CDR3 DNA: TGTGCCTGGCTGAGGCTAGCGGAAGAGACCCAGTACTTC
CDR3 protein: CAWLRLAEETQYF

D gene: TRBD1
V gene: TRBV29-1
clone size: -
J gene: TRBJ1-3
CDR3 DNA: TGCAGCGTGGACAGGGGAGGAAACACCATATATTTT
CDR3 protein: CSVDRGGNTIYF

D gene: -
V gene: TRBV29-1
clone size: -
J gene: TRBJ1-1
CDR3 DNA: TGCAGCGTTGGAGGGGAGGGTACTGAAGCTTTCTTT
CDR3 protein: CSVGGEGTEAFF